This T cell receptor (beta chain) appears in the sequencing data of a study of T cells in Graves' hyperthyroidism and ophthalmopathy. Study information: At the time of initial diagnosis and before any treatment, peripheral blood was collected.

The study included ophthalmopathy patients with Clinical Activity Score at least 3, NOSPECS grade at least 4 and duration under 3 months. Reasons for excluding patients were uncontrolled infection, other autoimmune disease, pregnancy or lactation. Clinical symptoms, serum thyroxine and TRAb, thyroid ultrasound and orbital computed tomography together formed the diagnostic basis. Amplified TCR beta CDR3 regions derived from RNA transcripts. The HTBI primer set drove a first-round RT-PCR of the TCR CDR3. Using its own MiXCR run on the multiplex PCR reads, TCRdb lists one record per CDR3 protein. The profile shows around 570,000 distinct CDR3 sequences, 15% to 20% of them singletons. The CDR3 runs to 14 residues. Between the trimmed V and J ends, which lost 3 bases and 4 bases, there was a span of 16 bases. Germline CDR1 is GTSNPN and CDR2 is SVGIG (reference sequence).

Sequencing input: blood. The V gene is TRBV30, the J gene TRBJ2-7; perhaps TRBD1 as D (5 bases). This receptor was taken from a man aged 35 to 55 with Graves' ophthalmopathy. CDR3 sequence reads: CAWSPLGRAYEQYF. For the CDR3, the DNA is TGTGCCTGGAGCCCCCTGGGCAGGGCGTACGAGCAGTACTTC.